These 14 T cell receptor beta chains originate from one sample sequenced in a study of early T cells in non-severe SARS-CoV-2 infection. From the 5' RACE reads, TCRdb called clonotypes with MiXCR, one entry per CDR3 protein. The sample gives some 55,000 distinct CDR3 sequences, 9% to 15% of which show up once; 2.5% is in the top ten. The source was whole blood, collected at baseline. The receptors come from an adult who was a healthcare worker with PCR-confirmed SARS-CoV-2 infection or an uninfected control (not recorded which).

CDR3 amino acids: CASSSPGLTMNTEAFF. CDR3 DNA: TGTGCCAGCAGTTCCCCTGGACTGACAATGAACACTGAAGCTTTCTTT. The chain joins TRBV28 to TRBJ1-1; D ambiguous. V was clipped by 4 bases and J by 0 bases, with 15 bases between them. This CDR3 is 16 amino acids long. Per germline, CDR1 MDHEN and CDR2 SYDVKM.

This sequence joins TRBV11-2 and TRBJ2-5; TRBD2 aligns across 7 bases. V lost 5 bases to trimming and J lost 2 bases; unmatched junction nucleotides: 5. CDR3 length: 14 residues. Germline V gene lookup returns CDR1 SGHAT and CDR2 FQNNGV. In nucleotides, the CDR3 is TGTGCCAGCAGCCAACTAGCGTTGCAAGAGACCCAGTACTTC. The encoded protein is CASSQLALQETQYF.

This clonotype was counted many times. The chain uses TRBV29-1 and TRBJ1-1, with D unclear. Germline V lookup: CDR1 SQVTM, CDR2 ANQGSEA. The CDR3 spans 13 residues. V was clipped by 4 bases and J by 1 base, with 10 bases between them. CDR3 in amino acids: CSVVPRRNTEAFF. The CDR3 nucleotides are TGCAGCGTTGTTCCACGGAGGAACACTGAAGCTTTCTTT.

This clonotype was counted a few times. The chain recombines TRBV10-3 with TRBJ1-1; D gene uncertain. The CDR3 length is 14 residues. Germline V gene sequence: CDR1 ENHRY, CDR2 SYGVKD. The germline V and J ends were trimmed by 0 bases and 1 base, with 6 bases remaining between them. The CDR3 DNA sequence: TGTGCCATCAGTGAGTCGTCAGGGAACACTGAAGCTTTCTTT. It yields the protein CAISESSGNTEAFF.

Here the CDR3 reads CASSQEGSGTEAFF. The DNA for the CDR3 is TGTGCCAGCAGTCAGGAGGGGTCGGGAACTGAAGCTTTCTTT. The V and J genes are TRBV25-1 and TRBJ1-1; maybe TRBD1 (5 bases). Germline CDR1 MGHDK, CDR2 SYGVNS. Trimming removed 5 bases at V and 5 bases at J, with 15 bases between. The CDR3 length is 14 residues.

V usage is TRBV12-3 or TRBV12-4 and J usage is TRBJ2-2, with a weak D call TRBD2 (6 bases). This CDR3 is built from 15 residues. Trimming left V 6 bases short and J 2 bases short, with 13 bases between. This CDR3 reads CASRDGLRNTGELFF. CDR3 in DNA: TGTGCCAGCAGAGATGGACTACGCAACACCGGGGAGCTGTTTTTT.

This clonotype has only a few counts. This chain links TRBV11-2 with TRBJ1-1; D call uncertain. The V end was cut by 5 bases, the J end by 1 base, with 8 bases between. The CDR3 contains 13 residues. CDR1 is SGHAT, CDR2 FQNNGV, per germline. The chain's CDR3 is CASSATWNTEAFF. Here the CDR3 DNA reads TGTGCCAGCAGCGCCACATGGAACACTGAAGCTTTCTTT.

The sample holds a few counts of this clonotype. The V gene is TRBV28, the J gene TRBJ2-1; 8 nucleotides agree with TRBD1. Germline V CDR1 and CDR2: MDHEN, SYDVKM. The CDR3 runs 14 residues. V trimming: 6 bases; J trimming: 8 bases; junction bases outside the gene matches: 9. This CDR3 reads CASSHGQGFDEQFF. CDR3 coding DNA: TGTGCCAGCAGCCATGGACAGGGTTTCGATGAGCAGTTCTTC.

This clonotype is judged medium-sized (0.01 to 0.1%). The CDR3: CASSQDRPLAVTLGPQYF. The CDR3 DNA reads as TGTGCCAGCAGCCAAGATCGCCCTCTAGCGGTCACGCTGGGCCCCCAGTACTTC. The rearrangement uses TRBV4-2 and TRBJ2-7; 7 bases are shared with TRBD2. The CDR3 contains 18 residues. Germline V lookup: CDR1 LGHNA, CDR2 YNFKEQ. V shed 0 bases and J 10 bases; nucleotides not matched to a gene: 21.

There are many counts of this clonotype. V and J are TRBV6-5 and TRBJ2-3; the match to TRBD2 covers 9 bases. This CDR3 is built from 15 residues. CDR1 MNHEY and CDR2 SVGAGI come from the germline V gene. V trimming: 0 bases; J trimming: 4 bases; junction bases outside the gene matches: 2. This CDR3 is CASSYSAGGADTQYF. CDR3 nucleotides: TGTGCCAGCAGTTACTCGGCGGGAGGGGCAGATACGCAGTATTTT.

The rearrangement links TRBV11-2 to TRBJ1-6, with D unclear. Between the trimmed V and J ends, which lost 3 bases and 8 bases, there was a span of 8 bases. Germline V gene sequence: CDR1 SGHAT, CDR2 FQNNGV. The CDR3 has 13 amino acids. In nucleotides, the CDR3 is TGTGCCAGCAGCTTCGGAGAACATTCACCCCTCCACTTT. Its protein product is CASSFGEHSPLHF.

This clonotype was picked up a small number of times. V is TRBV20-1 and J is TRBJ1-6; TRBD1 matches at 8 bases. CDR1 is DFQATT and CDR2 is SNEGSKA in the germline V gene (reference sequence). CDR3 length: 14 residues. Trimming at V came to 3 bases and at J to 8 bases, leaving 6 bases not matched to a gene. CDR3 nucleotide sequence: TGCAGTGCTAGTACAGGACAGGGACATTCACCCCTCCACTTT. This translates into CSASTGQGHSPLHF.

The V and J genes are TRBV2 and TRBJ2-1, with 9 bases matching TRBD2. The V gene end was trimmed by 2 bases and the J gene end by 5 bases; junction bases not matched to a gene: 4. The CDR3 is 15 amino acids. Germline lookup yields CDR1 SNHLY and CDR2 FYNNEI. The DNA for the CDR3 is TGTGCCAGCAGTGAACTAGCGGGGACGCACAATGAGCAGTTCTTC. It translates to CASSELAGTHNEQFF.

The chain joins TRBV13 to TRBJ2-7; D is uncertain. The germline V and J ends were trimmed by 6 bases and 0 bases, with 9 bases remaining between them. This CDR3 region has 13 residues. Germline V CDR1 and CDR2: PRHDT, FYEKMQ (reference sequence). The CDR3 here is CASSPASSYEQYF. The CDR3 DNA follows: TGTGCCAGCAGTCCAGCCTCCTCCTACGAGCAGTACTTC.